The present entry profiles one TCR beta chain with its context. What it binds is not known. On cycle 4 day 1 and cycle 7 day 1, as well as at baseline, blood was sampled. Produced via immunoSEQ multiplex PCR; TCRdb's table is partial and in-frame only. The data show some 100,000 clones, approximately 80% seen once. The sample belongs to a study of OX40 agonist ivuxolimab in advanced cancers. The wider study: Dose-escalation subjects each had hepatocellular carcinoma, melanoma, renal cell or head and neck cancer.

Study outcomes and limitations: More expanded clones were seen, on average, in CD8+ T cells than in CD4+. The antigens recognized by the expanded peripheral T cells, that is their antigen specificity, were not determined.

CDR1 is SQVTM and CDR2 is ANQGSEA in the germline V gene. Trimming took off 4 bases at V and 10 bases at J, with 10 bases between the two ends. The CDR3 has 11 amino acids. The chain combines TRBV29-1 with TRBJ1-4; unclear D gene. The material was CD4+ or CD8+ T cells sorted from blood, obtained in a trial of the OX40 agonist ivuxolimab. The source of this sequence is an adult with an advanced solid tumor such as melanoma, head and neck, liver or kidney cancer. The CDR3 region is CSVGVGGKLFF. The CDR3 bases are TGCAGCGTTGGGGTAGGCGGAAAACTGTTTTTT.